Listed here is a single T cell receptor beta chain. This clonotype occurred a few times. Its cognate antigen has yet to be identified. No qualities accompany the bases; no much larger clone lies one base away. The hyperthyroidism patients were between 18 and 65 years old and newly diagnosed, with a disease duration of less than 2 months. The study excluded patients with uncontrolled infections, other autoimmune diseases, pregnancy or lactation. Diagnoses relied on clinical symptoms, serum thyroxine and TRAb, thyroid ultrasound and orbital computed tomography. Blood from progressor patients was collected at the time of first diagnosis with hyperthyroidism, before any ophthalmopathy symptoms had appeared. PBMCs were separated from under 12 ml of fresh peripheral blood using Ficoll-Paque density gradient centrifugation. Progressor patients were defined as those initially diagnosed with Graves' hyperthyroidism in whom ophthalmopathy developed during follow-up. Total RNA was extracted with Trizol reagent, and quality was checked on an Agilent 2100 Bioanalyzer.

This sample is drawn from a study of T cells in Graves' hyperthyroidism and ophthalmopathy (dated by TCRdb to the late 2010s). For the wider study: Peripheral blood was collected at initial diagnosis, before any treatment. A discovery cohort of approximately 100 patients, roughly 43 with Graves' ophthalmopathy and about 60 with stable Graves' hyperthyroidism, was used to find distinguishing TCR V-J signatures. An independent validation cohort of under 20 hyperthyroidism patients and some 15 patients who later progressed to ophthalmopathy tested prospective prediction of ophthalmopathy. The 90 to 100 discovery patients were randomly split 7:3 into training and test sets. In addition, the study compared T-cell repertoires in thyroid tissue and in blood from about 6 Graves' hyperthyroidism patients. After blood sampling, hyperthyroidism patients were treated with methimazole at a starting dose of 30 mg daily, and ophthalmopathy patients were treated with high-dose intravenous methylprednisolone. The paper describes TCR Vbeta CDR3 sequencing of 140 or so peripheral blood samples, made up of some 40 ophthalmopathy patients, 70 to 75 hyperthyroidism patients and 17 progressor patients.

The TCR beta CDR3 regions were amplified from the RNA transcripts. The first round of RT-PCR for the TCR CDR3 was performed with the HTBI primer set and the Qiagen OneStep RT-PCR kit. A second multiplex PCR round built the libraries, followed by size selection and purification. The libraries were sequenced on an Illumina HiSeq2000 using paired-end 100 bp reads. The study's own analysis went as follows. SOAPnuke was used to process the raw data, throwing out any read that contained adapters or uncalled bases, had a mean Phred below 15, or lacked an exact constant-primer or identifier match. COPE v1.2.5 was used to merge the high-quality paired reads, and each unique nucleotide sequence was defined as a clonotype. MiTCR v1.1 was used to align the clonotypes against IMGT TRBV, TRBD and TRBJ reference segments. The analysis was restricted to V-J combinations with a frequency above 0.0001, which together covered 99.2% of the repertoires. The TCS score was defined as the ratio of F50 (clonal expansion) to E x V (chaos), calculated using BLOSUM62-based TCRdist between CDR3 peptides within each V-J. Welch's t-statistics and random forest reduced roughly 500 V-J features to under 15, which were used in a naive Bayes classifier (R e1071). Using fastp trimming at Q25 and MiXCR clonotype assembly, TCRdb reanalyzed the public sequencing data and kept in-frame beta chains. Rows with a matching CDR3 protein are joined into one entry that keeps the most common DNA and genes. Here the V and J calls rest on TCRdb's processing, not on the authors' analysis. Within this sample are some 370,000 distinct CDR3 sequences, with 17% of them counted one time only. Clones ranked in the top ten supply roughly 35% of the sample.

General conclusions and limits of the study: No statistical method was used to set the sample size in advance, and investigators knew the group allocation. Most expanded thyroid clonotypes (frequency above 0.001) were also found in blood, which suggests that blood repertoires may mirror thyroid immune responses. In cross-validation, a model built on a 13 V-J signature told ophthalmopathy apart from stable hyperthyroidism with just under 90% sensitivity and about 81% specificity, and in testing the same model reached 80%/75%. During validation, the model predicted progression to ophthalmopathy a median of approximately 6 months ahead of onset, with around 70% sensitivity and around 73% specificity.

Inclusive of the bounding cysteine and phenylalanine, the CDR3 is 18 residues long. Only CDR3 DNA is held: 54 bases, read in frame from base 1. Here V drops 3 bases and J drops 0 bases, and the junction holds 9 bases not matched to any gene. In the germline V gene, CDR1 corresponds to SGHDN and CDR2 to FVKESK. The sequence links TRBV14 to TRBJ2-2, and 8 junction bases match TRBD2. The receptor was isolated from a woman aged 25 to 45 with Graves' hyperthyroidism that later progressed to Graves' ophthalmopathy. Sequencing input: blood. The CDR3 protein: CASSQSFIAGPNTGELFF. The DNA reads as follows: TGTGCCAGCAGCCAGTCGTTTATAGCGGGACCGAACACCGGGGAGCTGTTTTTT. Where the CDR3 stops, the reference TRBV14 and TRBJ2-2 genes take over; the full variable domain is EAGVTQFPSHSVIEKGQTVTLRCDPISGHDNLYWYRRVMGKEIKFLLHFVKESKQDESGMPNNRFLAERTGGTYSTLKVQPAELEDSGVYFCASSQSFIAGPNTGELFFGEGSRLTVL.